This is a list of T cell receptor beta chains from one sample in a study of CD8 T cells in Susac syndrome. Via MiXCR, TCRdb re-called the immunoSEQ multiplex PCR reads, giving one row per CDR3 protein. The data contain 100,000 to 150,000 distinct CDR3 sequences, approximately 79% of them singletons. The sample consisted of CD8+ T cells from PBMCs. All receptors derive from a human donor with multiple sclerosis. Both conserved end residues are part of each CDR3. A D gene is named only where the DNA matches it firmly. Size tells how often a clone was seen (once, few, many) or the class of an expanded clone, and some rows leave it out.

D gene	V gene	clone size	J gene	CDR3 DNA	CDR3 protein
NA	TRBV19	NA	TRBJ1-5	TGTGCCAGTAGTTCTTGGACCCATCAGCCCCAGCATTTT	CASSSWTHQPQHF
TRBD1	TRBV27	NA	TRBJ2-3	TGTGCCAGCAGTTCCACGACGGACAGGGCCGTCGATACGCAGTATTTT	CASSSTTDRAVDTQYF
NA	TRBV19	NA	TRBJ1-1	TGTGCCAGTAGTATCGGGGGAGGGGGTGAAGCTTTCTTT	CASSIGGGGEAFF
NA	TRBV29-1	NA	TRBJ1-1	TGCAGCTTAAAGGGGGAACAGAACACTGAAGCTTTCTTT	CSLKGEQNTEAFF
NA	TRBV4-1	NA	TRBJ2-1	TGCGCCAGCAGCCAAGATTTTGGCAGTAGCTCCTACAATGAGCAGTTCTTC	CASSQDFGSSSYNEQFF
NA	TRBV11-1	NA	TRBJ2-1	TGTGCCAGCAGCCTAGGAGGGCGGCTCGATGAGCAGTTCTTC	CASSLGGRLDEQFF
NA	TRBV9	NA	TRBJ1-5	TGTGCCAGCAGCGCGGAGGAAAATCAGCCCCAGCATTTT	CASSAEENQPQHF
NA	TRBV21-1	once	TRBJ2-1	TGTGCCAGCAGCAAAGATCGGGGGTTAAATGAGCAGTTCTTC	CASSKDRGLNEQFF
NA	TRBV6-1	NA	TRBJ1-1	TGTGCCAGCAGCCCCAGTGCGTCTGAAGCTTTCTTT	CASSPSASEAFF
NA	TRBV2	NA	TRBJ1-1	TGTGCCAGCAGTGTTACTGCAAACACTGAAGCTTTCTTT	CASSVTANTEAFF
TRBD2	TRBV11-2	NA	TRBJ2-7	TGTGCCAGCAGCCCTCGTACTAGCGGGGCTTCCTACGAGCAGTACTTC	CASSPRTSGASYEQYF
NA	TRBV18	NA	TRBJ1-5	TGTGCCAGCTCACCACCAAGAACCGATCAGCCCCAGCATTTT	CASSPPRTDQPQHF
NA	TRBV10-3	NA	TRBJ1-1	TGTGCCACCAAAACACCTAACAGCGTTGAAGCTTTCTTT	CATKTPNSVEAFF
NA	TRBV18	once	TRBJ1-5	TGTGCCAGCTCACCCGGGACATCTTGGCGGGGAACAAGCAATCAGCCCCAGCATTTT	CASSPGTSWRGTSNQPQHF
NA	TRBV13	NA	TRBJ2-3	TGTGCCAGCAGCTTAGGCCCTGAGCAGTTTCCTAGCACAGATACGCAGTATTTT	CASSLGPEQFPSTDTQYF
NA	TRBV27	once	TRBJ1-5	TGTGCCAGCAGTTCTGCTCGGAATCAGCCCCAGCATTTT	CASSSARNQPQHF
NA	TRBV6-5	NA	TRBJ2-7	TGTGCCAGCAGTTACTCCGAACTGGCGGAACTGCCCTACGAGCAGTACTTC	CASSYSELAELPYEQYF
TRBD1	TRBV20-1	NA	TRBJ2-7	TGCAGTGCTAGAATTCCCGGGACAGGGGGAGATTACTACGAGCAGTACTTC	CSARIPGTGGDYYEQYF
NA	TRBV11-2	NA	TRBJ2-2	TGTGCCAGCAGCTTAGAACCCCGGAACACCGGGGAGCTGTTTTTT	CASSLEPRNTGELFF
NA	TRBV4-2	NA	TRBJ1-2	TGTGCCAGCAGCCAAGCTGGTACTGAGCTTGACTATGGCTACACCTTC	CASSQAGTELDYGYTF
TRBD1	TRBV20-1	few	TRBJ2-1	TGCAGTGCCCTAGACCGGGACAGGGTTTACAATGAGCAGTTCTTC	CSALDRDRVYNEQFF
TRBD2	TRBV27	NA	TRBJ2-2	TGTGCCAGCACTCCAGCGACTAGCGGCGGGGAGCTGTTTTTT	CASTPATSGGELFF
NA	TRBV6-5	few	TRBJ2-1	TGTGCCAGCAGTTACTTCGGGAACAATGAGCAGTTCTTC	CASSYFGNNEQFF
TRBD2	TRBV24-1	NA	TRBJ2-1	TGTGCCACCAGTGATTTCACTAGCGGGAGCCCCAGGTTCTTC	CATSDFTSGSPRFF
NA	TRBV5-1	NA	TRBJ2-3	TGCGCCAGCAGCTTAGTGGTTTTCACTAGCACAGATACGCAGTATTTT	CASSLVVFTSTDTQYF